This entry describes one TCR beta chain. The data stem from a study of blood T cell repertoires in COVID-19. Overall study context: Nucleic acid was either cDNA or gDNA, and it came from T cells, B-cell-depleted T cells, or PBMCs.

Looked up from germline, CDR1 is SGHTA and CDR2 is FQGNSA. The V and J ends lost 0 bases and 4 bases respectively, with 6 bases between them. The CDR3 length is 14 residues. Sequenced by immunoSEQ multiplex PCR; TCRdb stores in-frame clones only, minus some. The data contain some 80,000 clones, about three quarters of them singletons. Sequenced: peripheral blood. This receptor was obtained from a human donor in a cohort sampled during active COVID-19. This chain joins TRBV7-2 and TRBJ2-2; maybe TRBD1 (6 bases). CDR3 amino acids: CASSLATGTGELFF. In DNA form, the CDR3 reads TGTGCCAGCAGCTTAGCGACAGGCACCGGGGAGCTGTTTTTT.